This TCR beta chain was sequenced in a study of post-analysis software for immune sequencing data. Across the study: Recorded disease courses covered relapsing-remitting, secondary progressive and progressive-relapsing multiple sclerosis. Some patients had no subtype annotation.

This clonotype has only a few counts. Its antigen is currently unknown. Unique molecular identifiers featured in each of the TCR beta cDNA libraries. TCRdb fed the PCR reads into MiXCR, producing one record per CDR3 protein. The table includes more than 500,000 distinct CDR3 sequences, around 34% detected once. This CDR3 has 12 amino acids. Trimming shortened V by 3 bases and J by 2 bases, and 8 bases separated the two germline ends. Germline lookup yields CDR1 DFQATT and CDR2 SNEGSKA (reference sequence). Overall study results and limits: Those samples that were prepared in the same batch co-clustered strongly by F measure. With TRBV5-6, TRBV5-1 and TRBV20-1 included, about five TRBV segments were more frequent in patients than in controls.

Material for sequencing was blood. The chain carries TRBV20-1 and TRBJ2-7; D possibly corresponds to TRBD1 (6 bases). The TCR was taken from a girl aged 2 to 17 with multiple sclerosis. This CDR3 is CSARWGPYEQYF. The CDR3 nucleotides read TGCAGTGCTAGGTGGGGGCCCTACGAGCAGTACTTC.